Listed here are 9 T cell receptor beta chains from one sample, sequenced in a study of blood T cell repertoires in COVID-19. Sequenced by immunoSEQ multiplex PCR; TCRdb stores in-frame clones only, minus some. The sample gives fewer than 650,000 clones, approximately 91% of which show up once; 7.8% is in the top ten. Sequenced material: peripheral blood. The receptors derive from a woman between 50 and 59 years old with COVID-19, enrolled during active disease.

The chain recombines TRBV9 with TRBJ2-1; 10 bases map to TRBD2. The CDR3 extends over 15 amino acids. V trimming: 3 bases; J trimming: 8 bases; junction bases outside the gene matches: 8. Looked up from germline, CDR1 is SGDLS and CDR2 is YYNGEE. The CDR3 DNA is TGTGCCAGCAGCGAAACTAGCGGGGCCAAGGATGAGCAGTTCTTC. Translating gives CASSETSGAKDEQFF.

The rearrangement joins TRBV6-5 to TRBJ1-1; D is unresolved. Per germline, CDR1 MNHEY and CDR2 SVGAGI. V gave up 6 bases and J gave up 7 bases, with 9 bases separating them. The CDR3 contains 11 residues. CDR3 amino acids: CASSLRIEAFF. CDR3 DNA: TGTGCCAGCAGCCTACGTATTGAAGCTTTCTTT.

V is TRBV2 and J is TRBJ1-1; 12 bases align to TRBD1. This CDR3 region has 19 residues. Germline V CDR1 and CDR2: SNHLY, FYNNEI. The V segment lost 8 bases and the J segment 0 bases; nucleotides outside the gene matches: 16. The CDR3 DNA sequence: TGTGCCAGCCGCTACAATACTCCGGGACAGGGGGCGATGAACACTGAAGCTTTCTTT. This translates into CASRYNTPGQGAMNTEAFF.

This chain connects TRBV18 to TRBJ1-4; a possible D gene is TRBD1 (5 bases). Germline V gene sequence: CDR1 KGHSH, CDR2 LQKENI. This CDR3 region has 15 residues. V lost 1 base and J lost 2, with 8 bases in between. CDR3 in amino acids: CASSPQGFTNEKLFF. As DNA, the CDR3 is TGTGCCAGCTCACCACAGGGGTTCACTAATGAAAAACTGTTTTTT. Combining the CDR3 with reference TRBV18 and TRBJ1-4 gives the whole variable domain NAGVMQNPRHLVRRRGQEARLRCSPMKGHSHVYWYRQLPEEGLKFMVYLQKENIIDESGMPKERFSAEFPKEGPSILRIQQVVRGDSAAYFCASSPQGFTNEKLFFGSGTQLSVL.

This sequence joins TRBV5-6 and TRBJ1-2; D gene unclear. V lost 4 bases, J lost 5 bases, and 9 bases lay in between. The CDR3 covers 12 residues. Germline V gives CDR1 SGHDT, CDR2 YYEEEE. This CDR3 reads CASSRTDYGYTF. The DNA for the CDR3 is TGTGCCAGCAGCCGAACAGATTATGGCTACACCTTC.

In its sample, this clone was seen a few times. V is TRBV11-2 and J is TRBJ2-4, with D maybe TRBD2 (5 bases). V lost 5 bases, J lost 7 bases, and 18 bases lay in between. The germline V gene has CDR1 SGHAT and CDR2 FQNNGV. This CDR3 region has 15 residues. The chain's CDR3 is CASSQPGSSINIQYF. The CDR3 DNA reads TGTGCCAGCAGCCAACCTGGGAGTTCGATTAACATTCAGTACTTC.

The chain uses TRBV30 and TRBJ2-3; 7 positions agree with TRBD2. The CDR3 covers 14 residues. V lost 3 bases to trimming and J lost 2 bases; unmatched junction nucleotides: 5. Germline-derived CDR1 and CDR2 are GTSNPN and SVGIG (reference sequence). CDR3 residues: CAWRREGYTDTQYF. The CDR3 nucleotides read TGTGCCTGGAGGAGGGAGGGTTACACAGATACGCAGTATTTT.

This chain links TRBV19 with TRBJ1-3, with D perhaps matching TRBD1 (6 bases). This CDR3 is 15 amino acids long. Trimming shortened V by 2 bases and J by 0 bases, and 8 bases separated the two germline ends. Germline values: CDR1 LNHDA, CDR2 SQIVND (reference sequence). The CDR3 nucleotides are TGTGCCAGTAGTATAAGACAGGACTCTGGAAACACCATATATTTT. Its protein product is CASSIRQDSGNTIYF.

The table lists this clone with a few counts. This sequence joins TRBV21-1 and TRBJ1-2. TRBV21-1 is a pseudogene segment. This CDR3 region has 14 residues. The CDR3 nucleotides are TGTGCCAGCAGCAAAGGCGGGGTTTTCTATGGCTACACCTTC. Amino acids: CASSKGGVFYGYTF.